This TCR beta chain emerged from a study of T cell changes during pregnancy in multiple sclerosis. Trimming stripped 1 base from V and 1 base from J, with 5 bases between. CDR1 and CDR2 (germline): SGHRS, YFSETQ. The CDR3 has 13 residues. Sequencing was performed with immunoSEQ multiplex PCR; in TCRdb, only in-frame clones are kept and a portion is missing. The sample yields tens of thousands of clones, 90% to 95% seen once. This TCR derives from a female donor in good health, enrolled as a control in a pregnancy study. The sample in question was peripheral blood, obtained in the first trimester of pregnancy. The chain uses TRBV5-1 and TRBJ1-1, with no clear D. The CDR3 spells CASSLYRNTEAFF. The CDR3 DNA sequence: TGCGCCAGCAGCTTGTACAGGAACACTGAAGCTTTCTTT.